This TCR beta chain was observed in a study of blood T cell repertoires in COVID-19. Study in general: Donors in the United States, Italy and Spain gave samples during acute or convalescent COVID-19. Sources were T cells, B-cell-depleted T cells, or PBMCs; the material itself was cDNA or gDNA.

The data were produced by immunoSEQ multiplex PCR, yet TCRdb's version contains in-frame clones alone and is incomplete. The sample contains 250,000 to 300,000 clones, approximately 89% of which appear only once. A Seattle source enrolled patients during active infection and followed them longitudinally. The clonotype comes from a woman in her seventies with COVID-19, enrolled during active disease. Sequenced sample: peripheral blood.

CDR3 DNA sequence: TGTGCTAGTGGTTTGTTCCTAGATGACCGGCAGTTCTTC. Amino acids: CASGLFLDDRQFF. The chain is built from TRBV12-5 and TRBJ2-1; D ambiguous. The V end was cut by 2 bases, the J end by 12 bases, with 14 bases between. The length of the CDR3 is 13 residues. Looked up from germline, CDR1 is LGHNT and CDR2 is FRNRAP.